The source of this TCR beta chain is a study of cytomegalovirus exposure and HLA in healthy donors. Findings and caveats of the study: A later analysis linked a missense variant in DCLRE1C to the trimming of TCR beta V and J genes. Excluded were some V segments that proved indistinguishable, including TRBV6-2 and TRBV6-3. Roughly uniform depth of sequencing across donors was assumed in presence/absence analyses.

A multiplex PCR was run with 60 Vbeta primers and 13 Jbeta primers. Assay: immunoSEQ multiplex PCR; the TCRdb copy retains only in-frame clones and omits some. This table has about 180,000 clones, almost 85% appearing once. There are a few counts of this clone. The antigen is not known. CDR1 and CDR2 (germline): SEHNR, FQNEAQ (reference sequence). The CDR3 is 14 residues long. Trimming took 7 bases from V and 5 from J; bases not matched to a gene: 3. The rearrangement uses TRBV7-9 and TRBJ2-1, with 12 bases aligning to TRBD2. The sample taken for sequencing was PBMCs. The source is a young man in good health and CMV-seronegative. The CDR3 spells CASTLAGGNNEQFF. The CDR3 region has the DNA TGTGCCAGCACACTAGCGGGGGGAAACAATGAGCAGTTCTTC. Complete variable domain (other parts from reference TRBV7-9 and TRBJ2-1): DTGVSQNPRHKITKRGQNVTFRCDPISEHNRLYWYRQTLGQGPEFLTYFQNEAQLEKSRLLSDRFSAERPKGSFSTLEIQRTEQGDSAMYLCASTLAGGNNEQFFGPGTRLTVL.